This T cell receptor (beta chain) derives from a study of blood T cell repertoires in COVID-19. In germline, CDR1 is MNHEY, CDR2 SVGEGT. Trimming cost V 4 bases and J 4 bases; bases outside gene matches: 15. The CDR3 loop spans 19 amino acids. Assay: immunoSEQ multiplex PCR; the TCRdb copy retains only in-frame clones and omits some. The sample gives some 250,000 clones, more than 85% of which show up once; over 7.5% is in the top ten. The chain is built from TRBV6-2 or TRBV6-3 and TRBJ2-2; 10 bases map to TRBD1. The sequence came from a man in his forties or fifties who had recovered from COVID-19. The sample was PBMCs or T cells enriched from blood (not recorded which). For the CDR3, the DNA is TGTGCCAGCAGTTTGACCCGCTTTAAAGACAGGGGGCGCACCGGGGAGCTGTTTTTT. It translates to CASSLTRFKDRGRTGELFF.